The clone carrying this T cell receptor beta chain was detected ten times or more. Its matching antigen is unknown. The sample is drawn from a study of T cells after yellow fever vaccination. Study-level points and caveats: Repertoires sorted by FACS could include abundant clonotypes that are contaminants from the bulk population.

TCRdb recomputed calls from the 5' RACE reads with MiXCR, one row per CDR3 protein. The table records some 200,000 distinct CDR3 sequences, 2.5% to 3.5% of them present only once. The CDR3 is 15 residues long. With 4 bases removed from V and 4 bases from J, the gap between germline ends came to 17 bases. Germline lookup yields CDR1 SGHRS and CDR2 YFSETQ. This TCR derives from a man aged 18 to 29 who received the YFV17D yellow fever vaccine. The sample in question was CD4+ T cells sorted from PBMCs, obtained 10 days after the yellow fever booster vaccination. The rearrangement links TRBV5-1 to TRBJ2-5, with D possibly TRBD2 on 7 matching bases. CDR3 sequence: CASSDPAGAGETQYF. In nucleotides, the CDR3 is TGCGCCAGCAGCGACCCCGCGGGGGCTGGAGAGACCCAGTACTTC.